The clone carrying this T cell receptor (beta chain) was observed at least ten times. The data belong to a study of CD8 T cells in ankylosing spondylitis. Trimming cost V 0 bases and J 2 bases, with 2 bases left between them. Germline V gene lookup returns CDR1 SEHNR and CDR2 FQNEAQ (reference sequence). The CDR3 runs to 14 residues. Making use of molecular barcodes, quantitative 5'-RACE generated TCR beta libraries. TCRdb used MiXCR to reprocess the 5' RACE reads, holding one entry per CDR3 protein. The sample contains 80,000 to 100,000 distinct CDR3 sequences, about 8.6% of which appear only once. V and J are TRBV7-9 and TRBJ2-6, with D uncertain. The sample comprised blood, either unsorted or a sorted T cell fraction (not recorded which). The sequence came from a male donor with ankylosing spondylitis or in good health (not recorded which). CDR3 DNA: TGTGCCAGCAGCTTAGCGCCTGGGGCCAACGTCCTGACTTTC. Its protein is CASSLAPGANVLTF.